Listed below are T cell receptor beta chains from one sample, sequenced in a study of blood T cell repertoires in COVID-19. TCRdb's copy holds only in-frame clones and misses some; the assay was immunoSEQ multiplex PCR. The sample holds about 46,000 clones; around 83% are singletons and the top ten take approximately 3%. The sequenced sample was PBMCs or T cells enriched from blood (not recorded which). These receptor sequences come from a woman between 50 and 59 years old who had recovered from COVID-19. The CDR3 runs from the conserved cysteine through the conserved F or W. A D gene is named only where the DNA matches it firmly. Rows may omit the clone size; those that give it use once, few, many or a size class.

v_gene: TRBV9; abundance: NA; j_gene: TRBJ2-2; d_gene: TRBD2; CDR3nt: TGTGCCAGCAGCGGAGGGACTAGTAACACCGGGGAGCTGTTTTTT; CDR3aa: CASSGGTSNTGELFF
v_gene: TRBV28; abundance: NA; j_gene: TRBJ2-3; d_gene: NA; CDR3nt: TGTGCCAGCACCAGTCACGCAGATACGCAGTATTTT; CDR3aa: CASTSHADTQYF
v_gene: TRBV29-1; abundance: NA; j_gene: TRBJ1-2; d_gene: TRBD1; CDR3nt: TGCAGCGTCTTGAAGTTAAAAGCCGGGACAGCCGTGGGAATCTTACGAGCTAACTATGGCTACACCTTC; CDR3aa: CSVLKLKAGTAVGILRANYGYTF
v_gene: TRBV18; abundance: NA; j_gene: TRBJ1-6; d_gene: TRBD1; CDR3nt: TGTGCCAGCTCACGGGAGACAGGGGAGAATTCACCCCTCCACTTT; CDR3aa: CASSRETGENSPLHF
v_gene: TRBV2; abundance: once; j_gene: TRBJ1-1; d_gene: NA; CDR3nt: TGTGCCAGCAGTGAGGAACGGGAATTAGAAGCTTTCTTT; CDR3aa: CASSEERELEAFF
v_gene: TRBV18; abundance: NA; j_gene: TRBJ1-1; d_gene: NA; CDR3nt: TGTGCCAGCTCATCTTCGGGGGGGGACACTGAAGCTTTCTTT; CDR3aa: CASSSSGGDTEAFF
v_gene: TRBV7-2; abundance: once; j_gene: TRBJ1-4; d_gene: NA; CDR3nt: TGTGCCAGCAGCTTCCAGGGCGCGGTCGGTGAAAAACTGTTTTTT; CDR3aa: CASSFQGAVGEKLFF
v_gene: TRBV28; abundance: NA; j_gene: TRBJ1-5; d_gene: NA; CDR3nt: TGTGCCAGCAGTTTTGTGTGGCAGGATGATAGCAATCAGCCCCAGCATTTT; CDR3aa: CASSFVWQDDSNQPQHF
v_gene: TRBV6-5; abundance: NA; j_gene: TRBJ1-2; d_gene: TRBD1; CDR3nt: TGTGCCAGCAGTTCTCCGGGACAGCTGTATAGCGGCTACACCTTC; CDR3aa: CASSSPGQLYSGYTF
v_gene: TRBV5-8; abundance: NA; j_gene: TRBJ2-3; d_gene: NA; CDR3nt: TGTGCCAGCAGCTTTCGGACAGATACGCAGTATTTT; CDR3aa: CASSFRTDTQYF